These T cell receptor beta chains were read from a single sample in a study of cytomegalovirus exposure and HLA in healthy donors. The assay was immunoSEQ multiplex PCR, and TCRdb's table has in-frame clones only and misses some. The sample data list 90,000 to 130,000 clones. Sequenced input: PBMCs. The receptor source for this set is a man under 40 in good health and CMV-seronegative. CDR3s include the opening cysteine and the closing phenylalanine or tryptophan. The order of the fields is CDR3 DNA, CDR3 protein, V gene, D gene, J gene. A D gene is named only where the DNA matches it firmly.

CDR3nt: TGTGCTAGTGGGACGGAGAGCAATCAGCCCCAGCATTTT
CDR3aa: CASGTESNQPQHF
v_gene: TRBV12-5
d_gene: NA
j_gene: TRBJ1-5

CDR3nt: TGTGCCATCAGTCAACGGACAGAGGAGACCCAGTACTTC
CDR3aa: CAISQRTEETQYF
v_gene: TRBV10-3
d_gene: NA
j_gene: TRBJ2-5

CDR3nt: TGTGCCAGTAGTATACGGTCCTATGGCTACACCTTC
CDR3aa: CASSIRSYGYTF
v_gene: TRBV19
d_gene: NA
j_gene: TRBJ1-2

CDR3nt: TGTGCCAGCAGCCAAGATTGGGTGAGGGCCGAGCAGTACTTC
CDR3aa: CASSQDWVRAEQYF
v_gene: TRBV14
d_gene: NA
j_gene: TRBJ2-7

CDR3nt: TGCGCCAGCAGCATCGCGGGGGAAGAGACCCAGTACTTC
CDR3aa: CASSIAGEETQYF
v_gene: TRBV5-1
d_gene: TRBD2
j_gene: TRBJ2-5

CDR3nt: TGTGCCAGCAGCCACGGACAGGGGGCCGGTGAGCAGTTCTTC
CDR3aa: CASSHGQGAGEQFF
v_gene: TRBV4-2
d_gene: TRBD1
j_gene: TRBJ2-1

CDR3nt: TGCGCCAGCAGTCAGGGACAGGCCGTTTACGAGCAGTACTTC
CDR3aa: CASSQGQAVYEQYF
v_gene: TRBV23-1
d_gene: TRBD1
j_gene: TRBJ2-7

CDR3nt: TGTGCCGCAGGGCTGTCAATAAGCACAGATACGCAGTATTTT
CDR3aa: CAAGLSISTDTQYF
v_gene: TRBV2
d_gene: NA
j_gene: TRBJ2-3

CDR3nt: TGCGCCAGCAGCTTGGTGGTGGCCAGTTCCTACGAGCAGTACTTC
CDR3aa: CASSLVVASSYEQYF
v_gene: TRBV5-1
d_gene: NA
j_gene: TRBJ2-7

CDR3nt: TGTGTCTTTATAATTGGTGGGACAGGGGTGCCAATGGGGCAGAGTGGCTACACCTTC
CDR3aa: CVFIIGGTGVPMGQSGYTF
v_gene: TRBV28
d_gene: TRBD1
j_gene: TRBJ1-2

CDR3nt: TGTGCCAGCAGCGCGACAGGGGGCGGGACCATATATTTT
CDR3aa: CASSATGGGTIYF
v_gene: TRBV9
d_gene: TRBD1
j_gene: TRBJ1-3

CDR3nt: TGCAGCGTTGAAAGGGGTAGCTCCTACGAGCAGTACTTC
CDR3aa: CSVERGSSYEQYF
v_gene: TRBV29-1
d_gene: NA
j_gene: TRBJ2-7

CDR3nt: TGTGCCAGCAGCCGAACCGGGACTCCCTCCTACGAGCAGTACTTC
CDR3aa: CASSRTGTPSYEQYF
v_gene: TRBV14
d_gene: NA
j_gene: TRBJ2-7

CDR3nt: TGTGCCAGCAGCAAGGACAGGAGCTACGAGCAGTACTTC
CDR3aa: CASSKDRSYEQYF
v_gene: TRBV11-1
d_gene: TRBD1
j_gene: TRBJ2-7

CDR3nt: TGTGCCAGCAGCTTGTCTGCAGGGGACGAGCAGTACTTC
CDR3aa: CASSLSAGDEQYF
v_gene: TRBV7-9
d_gene: NA
j_gene: TRBJ2-7

CDR3nt: TGCACCAGCAGCCATGGGACTTTGGTAGTGGACAGCAATCAGCCCCAGCATTTT
CDR3aa: CTSSHGTLVVDSNQPQHF
v_gene: TRBV1
d_gene: NA
j_gene: TRBJ1-5

CDR3nt: TGTGCCAGCACCCTCGGGCAGGGGCGTAGAGAGACCCAGTACTTC
CDR3aa: CASTLGQGRRETQYF
v_gene: TRBV9
d_gene: NA
j_gene: TRBJ2-5

CDR3nt: TGCAGTGCTAGAGAGACACCACAGTACTTC
CDR3aa: CSARETPQYF
v_gene: TRBV20-1
d_gene: NA
j_gene: TRBJ2-7

CDR3nt: TGTGCCAGCAGCTTAGAGGCAGGCGGGAACGAAAAACTGTTTTTT
CDR3aa: CASSLEAGGNEKLFF
v_gene: TRBV7-9
d_gene: NA
j_gene: TRBJ1-4

CDR3nt: TGTGCCTGGGCGAGCCTCTCTGGAAACACCATATATTTT
CDR3aa: CAWASLSGNTIYF
v_gene: TRBV30
d_gene: NA
j_gene: TRBJ1-3

CDR3nt: TGCGCCAGCAGCTTGGGACAGGGCAGCATTCAGTACTTC
CDR3aa: CASSLGQGSIQYF
v_gene: TRBV5-1
d_gene: TRBD1
j_gene: TRBJ2-4

CDR3nt: TGTGCCATCGGGGCGTTGGAGACCCAGTACTTC
CDR3aa: CAIGALETQYF
v_gene: TRBV10-3
d_gene: NA
j_gene: TRBJ2-5

CDR3nt: TGTGCCAGCTCCCCCGGGACAGGGGGCGAGGAGCAGTTCTTC
CDR3aa: CASSPGTGGEEQFF
v_gene: TRBV18
d_gene: TRBD1
j_gene: TRBJ2-1

CDR3nt: TGTGCCAGCAGCCAATACAGGCTCGGACTAGCGGGTTACAATGAGCAGTTCTTC
CDR3aa: CASSQYRLGLAGYNEQFF
v_gene: TRBV4-2
d_gene: TRBD2
j_gene: TRBJ2-1

CDR3nt: TGCGCCAGCAGGTTAGGACAGGACACCGGGGAGCTGTTTTTT
CDR3aa: CASRLGQDTGELFF
v_gene: TRBV5-1
d_gene: TRBD1
j_gene: TRBJ2-2

CDR3nt: TGTGCCAGCAGGGGACAGATGCTTGGGGAAGGGACCCAGTACTTC
CDR3aa: CASRGQMLGEGTQYF
v_gene: TRBV6-4
d_gene: TRBD1
j_gene: TRBJ2-5

CDR3nt: TGTGCCAGCAGTGAAGGTCAGACAGTGTTATTGGGTGAAAAACTGTTTTTT
CDR3aa: CASSEGQTVLLGEKLFF
v_gene: TRBV2
d_gene: NA
j_gene: TRBJ1-4

CDR3nt: TGTGCCAGCATCCCCTCCAAGGGGACTAGCGGGGGAGGGTTAGATACGCAGTATTTT
CDR3aa: CASIPSKGTSGGGLDTQYF
v_gene: TRBV27
d_gene: TRBD2
j_gene: TRBJ2-3

CDR3nt: TGTGCCTTAACTTACACAGGGGTTGGCTACACCTTC
CDR3aa: CALTYTGVGYTF
v_gene: TRBV30
d_gene: TRBD1
j_gene: TRBJ1-2

CDR3nt: TGTGCCAGCAGCGTAGAGGACGGACAGGGGGCCTCCTACGAGCAGTACTTC
CDR3aa: CASSVEDGQGASYEQYF
v_gene: TRBV9
d_gene: TRBD1
j_gene: TRBJ2-7

CDR3nt: TGTGCCAGCAGCCAATTGTCGGGCGGGGTCAGCTCCTACGAGCAGTACTTC
CDR3aa: CASSQLSGGVSSYEQYF
v_gene: TRBV4-2
d_gene: NA
j_gene: TRBJ2-7

CDR3nt: TGCAGCGTCACAGGTGACTACGAGCAGTACTTC
CDR3aa: CSVTGDYEQYF
v_gene: TRBV29-1
d_gene: NA
j_gene: TRBJ2-7

CDR3nt: TGTGCCAGCAGCCAAGAGAAGGGGGCGGGCTATGGCTACACCTTC
CDR3aa: CASSQEKGAGYGYTF
v_gene: TRBV4-2
d_gene: TRBD1
j_gene: TRBJ1-2

CDR3nt: TGTGCCTGGTCGACGGGGTTGGGCACAGATACGCAGTATTTT
CDR3aa: CAWSTGLGTDTQYF
v_gene: TRBV30
d_gene: NA
j_gene: TRBJ2-3

CDR3nt: TGTGCCAGCAGTCCGCGGCCGGGAGAGACCCAGTACTTC
CDR3aa: CASSPRPGETQYF
v_gene: TRBV6-5
d_gene: NA
j_gene: TRBJ2-5

CDR3nt: TGTGCCAGCAGTCAACAGCGGGGCGGGGGGGCAGAGACCCAGTACTTC
CDR3aa: CASSQQRGGGAETQYF
v_gene: TRBV5-4
d_gene: TRBD2
j_gene: TRBJ2-5

CDR3nt: TGTGCCAGCAGCTTATCAGAGACTAGCGGGGTAGTAGAGCAGTTCTTC
CDR3aa: CASSLSETSGVVEQFF
v_gene: TRBV11-1
d_gene: TRBD2
j_gene: TRBJ2-1

CDR3nt: TGTGCCAGCAGCACTGACAGGGGGGGATTTAAAGAGACCCAGTACTTC
CDR3aa: CASSTDRGGFKETQYF
v_gene: TRBV5-4
d_gene: TRBD1
j_gene: TRBJ2-5

CDR3nt: TGTGCCAGCAGAAGACCCTTCAGGGGTTCACCCCTCCACTTT
CDR3aa: CASRRPFRGSPLHF
v_gene: TRBV11-2
d_gene: NA
j_gene: TRBJ1-6

CDR3nt: TGTGCCAGCAGTTTATCTATGGCGGGGGGAAGAACCCAGTACTTC
CDR3aa: CASSLSMAGGRTQYF
v_gene: TRBV27
d_gene: TRBD2
j_gene: TRBJ2-5

CDR3nt: TGCGCCAGCAGGGCAGAAGAAAAACTGTTTTTT
CDR3aa: CASRAEEKLFF
v_gene: TRBV5-1
d_gene: NA
j_gene: TRBJ1-4

CDR3nt: TGTGCCAGCAGTCAGAGACGCGGACAGCCCTACGAGCAGTACTTC
CDR3aa: CASSQRRGQPYEQYF
v_gene: TRBV27
d_gene: NA
j_gene: TRBJ2-7

CDR3nt: TGTGCCAGCAGTGAAGACAGGGATAGAAATGGCTACACCTTC
CDR3aa: CASSEDRDRNGYTF
v_gene: TRBV2
d_gene: NA
j_gene: TRBJ1-2

CDR3nt: TGCGCCAGCAGCCACCTCGGGGGGGCGAATGAGCAGTTCTTC
CDR3aa: CASSHLGGANEQFF
v_gene: TRBV4-1
d_gene: TRBD2
j_gene: TRBJ2-1

CDR3nt: TGCGCCAGCAGCCCTACAGGGACCGGGGCCAACGTCCTGACTTTC
CDR3aa: CASSPTGTGANVLTF
v_gene: TRBV4-3
d_gene: NA
j_gene: TRBJ2-6

CDR3nt: TGCGCCAGCAGCTTGTACTCTACGGGATTCATCAACGAGCAGTACTTC
CDR3aa: CASSLYSTGFINEQYF
v_gene: TRBV5-1
d_gene: NA
j_gene: TRBJ2-7

CDR3nt: TGTGCCAGCAACAGGAGGGGCCCCCGGACTGAAGCTTTCTTT
CDR3aa: CASNRRGPRTEAFF
v_gene: TRBV6-5
d_gene: NA
j_gene: TRBJ1-1

CDR3nt: TGTGCCAGTAGTACCATCCCTCAACCGGGACAGGGGTTTTATGGCTACACCTTC
CDR3aa: CASSTIPQPGQGFYGYTF
v_gene: TRBV19
d_gene: TRBD1
j_gene: TRBJ1-2

CDR3nt: TGTGCTAGTGGTCCTACAGGGGGCTTGGGGAACACTGAAGCTTTCTTT
CDR3aa: CASGPTGGLGNTEAFF
v_gene: TRBV12-5
d_gene: TRBD1
j_gene: TRBJ1-1

CDR3nt: TGTGCCAGCAGCTCAAACAGGGATAAGGGTGCAACTAATGAAAAACTGTTTTTT
CDR3aa: CASSSNRDKGATNEKLFF
v_gene: TRBV7-3
d_gene: NA
j_gene: TRBJ1-4